These 8 T cell receptor beta chains originate from one sample sequenced in a study of blood T cell repertoires in COVID-19. The assay was immunoSEQ multiplex PCR, and TCRdb's table has in-frame clones only and misses some. Among about 180,000 clones, roughly 81% were seen once, and the ten largest hold approximately 12%. The sequenced sample consisted of peripheral blood. Receptors were obtained from an elderly woman with COVID-19, enrolled during active disease.

This clone came up once. The chain recombines TRBV6-1 with TRBJ1-5; D is uncertain. This CDR3 region has 11 residues. V was pared by 3 bases and J by 11 bases, with 8 bases between. Germline V gene lookup returns CDR1 MNHNS and CDR2 SASEGT. In DNA form, the CDR3 reads TGTGCCAGCAGTGACGTCACAGCCCAGCATTTT. Its translation is CASSDVTAQHF.

The chain employs TRBV10-3 and TRBJ2-5; 14 positions agree with TRBD2. CDR3 length: 19 residues. From germline, CDR1 is ENHRY and CDR2 SYGVKD. V gave up 6 bases and J gave up 3 bases; unmatched junction bases: 15. Written as DNA, the CDR3 is TGTGCCATCAGCGTCCCGGGACTAGCGGGAGACGGATTAGAAGAGACCCAGTACTTC. It translates to CAISVPGLAGDGLEETQYF.

This clone appeared a few times. The chain uses TRBV7-2 and TRBJ2-7, with D tentatively TRBD1 (6 bases). V gave up 4 bases and J gave up 7 bases, with 14 bases separating them. This CDR3 has 13 amino acids. The germline CDR1 and CDR2 sequences are SGHTA and FQGNSA. CDR3 nucleotide sequence: TGTGCCAGCAGCTCCACGAATACAGGGGAGCAGTACTTC. This sequence encodes CASSSTNTGEQYF.

This chain connects TRBV4-1 to TRBJ2-5; maybe TRBD2 (6 bases). V was clipped by 0 bases and J by 2 bases, with 10 bases between them. The germline CDR1 and CDR2 sequences are MGHRA and YSYEKL. There are 15 residues in the CDR3. The CDR3 region has the DNA TGCGCCAGCAGCCAAGATAAGGGAGGACAAGAGACCCAGTACTTC. As protein: CASSQDKGGQETQYF.

This clone was found once. V is TRBV2 and J is TRBJ2-1; no clear D. Germline V CDR1 and CDR2: SNHLY, FYNNEI. The CDR3 length is 15 residues. V gave up 6 bases and J gave up 1 base, with 13 bases separating them. CDR3: CASRQVPASYNEQFF. The CDR3 region has the DNA TGTGCCAGCAGGCAGGTGCCAGCTTCCTACAATGAGCAGTTCTTC.

V is TRBV27 and J is TRBJ2-6; 8 nucleotides agree with TRBD1. The junction had 8 bases not matched to a gene; V was cut back by 6 bases and J by 4 bases. This CDR3 has 16 amino acids. The germline V gene encodes CDR1 MNHEY and CDR2 SMNVEV (reference sequence). Here the CDR3 reads CASRRQGSGGANVLTF. CDR3 coding DNA: TGTGCCAGCAGGAGACAGGGGTCTGGGGGGGCCAACGTCCTGACTTTC.

The genes are TRBV7-2 and TRBJ2-7; 14 nucleotides line up with TRBD2. V lost 3 bases to trimming and J lost 3 bases; unmatched junction nucleotides: 4. The CDR3 is made up of 16 amino acids. CDR1 is SGHTA, CDR2 FQGNSA, per germline. Written as DNA, the CDR3 is TGTGCCAGCAGCTTGACTAGCGGGAGGGGGTACTACGAGCAGTACTTC. The encoded protein is CASSLTSGRGYYEQYF.

The chain is built from TRBV5-4 and TRBJ2-3; 8 bases map to TRBD2. V shed 0 bases and J 3 bases; nucleotides not matched to a gene: 6. The germline gives CDR1 SGHNT, CDR2 YYREEE (reference sequence). The CDR3 totals 16 residues. CDR3 bases: TGTGCCAGCAGCTTGGGCTACGGGGGGGGAACAGATACGCAGTATTTT. Amino acid sequence: CASSLGYGGGTDTQYF.